Listed below are T cell receptor beta chains from one sample, sequenced in a study of blood T cells in healthy people across ages. In TCRdb, the 5' RACE reads were re-called with MiXCR into one record per CDR3 protein. The data contain roughly 800,000 distinct CDR3 sequences, about 37% of them seen just once; the ten biggest clones take up 13%. Sequenced input: blood. The receptors were gathered from a man aged 18 to 35 in good health. Each CDR3 is given with its conserved first and last residue. The order of the fields is V gene, clone size, D gene, J gene, CDR3 DNA, CDR3 protein. The D gene is left open where the match is weak. Clone size, where shown, is once, few, many, or a class for clones that have expanded.

v_gene: TRBV12-3/TRBV12-4
abundance: few
d_gene: TRBD2
j_gene: TRBJ2-7
CDR3nt: TGTGCCAGCAGTTTAAGACTAGCGGGGTTGGTTCTCGAGCAGTACTTC
CDR3aa: CASSLRLAGLVLEQYF

v_gene: TRBV12-3/TRBV12-4
abundance: .
d_gene: TRBD1
j_gene: TRBJ1-5
CDR3nt: TGCGCCAGCAGTTCCGGGACCGGGACAGGGAGCAATCAGCCCCAGCATTTT
CDR3aa: CASSSGTGTGSNQPQHF

v_gene: TRBV3-1
abundance: .
d_gene: .
j_gene: TRBJ2-3
CDR3nt: TGTGCCAGCAGCCAAGATAGCGGATCAGATACGCAGTATTTT
CDR3aa: CASSQDSGSDTQYF

v_gene: TRBV7-2
abundance: .
d_gene: .
j_gene: TRBJ1-1
CDR3nt: TGTGCCAGCAGCCAAGGGGCAGACATCGAAGCTTTCTTT
CDR3aa: CASSQGADIEAFF

v_gene: TRBV7-9
abundance: few
d_gene: .
j_gene: TRBJ2-1
CDR3nt: TGTGCCAGCAGCTCTTCAACGTATACCCCCGTCAATGAGCAGTTCTTC
CDR3aa: CASSSSTYTPVNEQFF

v_gene: TRBV6-2/TRBV6-3
abundance: .
d_gene: .
j_gene: TRBJ2-3
CDR3nt: TGTGCCAGCAGTCGCGCCCCGAACTCAGGGGATACGCAGTATTTT
CDR3aa: CASSRAPNSGDTQYF

v_gene: TRBV3-1
abundance: .
d_gene: .
j_gene: TRBJ1-1
CDR3nt: TGTGCCAGCAGCCCCCGACAGGTCACTGAAGCTTTCTTT
CDR3aa: CASSPRQVTEAFF

v_gene: TRBV18
abundance: .
d_gene: .
j_gene: TRBJ2-5
CDR3nt: TGTGCCAGCTCACCCCCGACTGCTACGCTCCAAGAGACCCAGTACTTC
CDR3aa: CASSPPTATLQETQYF

v_gene: TRBV27
abundance: many
d_gene: TRBD2
j_gene: TRBJ2-1
CDR3nt: TGTGCCAGCACCCCCGGGGGGGTCAGAAGCTACAATGAGCAGTTCTTC
CDR3aa: CASTPGGVRSYNEQFF

v_gene: TRBV7-9
abundance: .
d_gene: .
j_gene: TRBJ1-2
CDR3nt: TGTGCCAGCAGCTTAGGAGGGGCGGGGGTAGTGAACTATGGCTACACCTTC
CDR3aa: CASSLGGAGVVNYGYTF

v_gene: TRBV6-5
abundance: .
d_gene: .
j_gene: TRBJ2-7
CDR3nt: TGTGCCAGCCGTACTAGCTCCGAGCAGTACTTC
CDR3aa: CASRTSSEQYF

v_gene: TRBV6-5
abundance: .
d_gene: TRBD1
j_gene: TRBJ2-2
CDR3nt: TGTGCCAGCAGTTCCAGGACAGGGGGCGGGACCGGGGAACTGTTTTTT
CDR3aa: CASSSRTGGGTGELFF

v_gene: TRBV12-3/TRBV12-4
abundance: .
d_gene: .
j_gene: TRBJ2-1
CDR3nt: TGTGCCAGCAGACGGACAGATGACAATGAGCAGTTCTTC
CDR3aa: CASRRTDDNEQFF

v_gene: TRBV2
abundance: .
d_gene: .
j_gene: TRBJ1-6
CDR3nt: TGTGCCAGCAGTTCATCGGTGATGGATGGAAAGCCCCTCCACTTT
CDR3aa: CASSSSVMDGKPLHF

v_gene: TRBV29-1
abundance: .
d_gene: .
j_gene: TRBJ1-2
CDR3nt: TGCAGCGTTGAAGTGGGCAGTTATGGCTACACCTTC
CDR3aa: CSVEVGSYGYTF

v_gene: TRBV4-1
abundance: .
d_gene: .
j_gene: TRBJ2-7
CDR3nt: TGCGCCAGCAGCCACCCGGGACACAGCTCCTACAATGAGCAGTACTTC
CDR3aa: CASSHPGHSSYNEQYF

v_gene: TRBV5-5
abundance: once
d_gene: .
j_gene: TRBJ2-3
CDR3nt: TGTGCCAGCAGATACGGCTCCAACACAGATACGCAGTATTTT
CDR3aa: CASRYGSNTDTQYF

v_gene: TRBV9
abundance: many
d_gene: TRBD2
j_gene: TRBJ2-7
CDR3nt: TGTGCCAGCAGCCACGCTAGCGGAGTCGGCTACGAGCAGTACTTC
CDR3aa: CASSHASGVGYEQYF

v_gene: TRBV5-1
abundance: many
d_gene: .
j_gene: TRBJ1-2
CDR3nt: TGTGCCAGCAGCTTAGATGGAGCTCGAGGCTACACCTTC
CDR3aa: CASSLDGARGYTF

v_gene: TRBV12-3/TRBV12-4
abundance: .
d_gene: .
j_gene: TRBJ2-3
CDR3nt: TGTGCCAGCAGTTTAACACTGGTCACAGATACGCAGTATTTT
CDR3aa: CASSLTLVTDTQYF

v_gene: TRBV7-2
abundance: .
d_gene: .
j_gene: TRBJ1-1
CDR3nt: TGTGCCAGCAGCCAACCGGGACCGATGAACACTGAAGCTTTCTTT
CDR3aa: CASSQPGPMNTEAFF

v_gene: TRBV7-2
abundance: .
d_gene: .
j_gene: TRBJ2-6
CDR3nt: TGTGCCAGCAGCTTAGCAAGCTTGACCTCTGGGGCCAACGTCCTGACTTTC
CDR3aa: CASSLASLTSGANVLTF

v_gene: TRBV7-8
abundance: .
d_gene: TRBD2
j_gene: TRBJ2-3
CDR3nt: TGTGCCAGCAGCTACGGGACAGTCATAGGGACTAGCGGGGGTACCCTTTCGCAGTATTTT
CDR3aa: CASSYGTVIGTSGGTLSQYF

v_gene: TRBV7-2
abundance: .
d_gene: .
j_gene: TRBJ2-1
CDR3nt: TGTGCCAGCAGCTACCGGGTCCAAGAGACCCAGTTCTTC
CDR3aa: CASSYRVQETQFF

v_gene: TRBV5-1
abundance: .
d_gene: .
j_gene: TRBJ2-5
CDR3nt: TGCGCCAGCGCCTCGGCGGTCGGGGCAGGATCCGGGTCTAGAGAGACCCAGTACTTC
CDR3aa: CASASAVGAGSGSRETQYF

v_gene: TRBV28
abundance: .
d_gene: .
j_gene: TRBJ2-1
CDR3nt: TGTGCCACCCTCTCTCCGGGACCAAGGAATGAGCAGTTCTTC
CDR3aa: CATLSPGPRNEQFF

v_gene: TRBV9
abundance: .
d_gene: .
j_gene: TRBJ2-3
CDR3nt: TGTGCCAGCAGCGGAGGAATGAGAGGGGGCACAGATACGCAGTATTTT
CDR3aa: CASSGGMRGGTDTQYF

v_gene: TRBV25-1
abundance: .
d_gene: .
j_gene: TRBJ1-2
CDR3nt: TGTGCCTCCGTAACCGGGCTCCTCGGCTACACCTTC
CDR3aa: CASVTGLLGYTF

v_gene: TRBV3-1
abundance: .
d_gene: .
j_gene: TRBJ2-3
CDR3nt: TGTGCCAGCAGCCAGGAGGAACTGAAGGGGCGGGATACGCAGTATTTT
CDR3aa: CASSQEELKGRDTQYF

v_gene: TRBV7-2
abundance: .
d_gene: .
j_gene: TRBJ1-2
CDR3nt: TGTGCCAGCAGCCCTCGGCCCGGGGGCAACTATGCCTACACCTTC
CDR3aa: CASSPRPGGNYAYTF

v_gene: TRBV20-1
abundance: few
d_gene: TRBD1
j_gene: TRBJ2-5
CDR3nt: TGCAGTGCTGGAGGAGACAGGGACCAAGAGACCCAGTACTTC
CDR3aa: CSAGGDRDQETQYF

v_gene: TRBV30
abundance: .
d_gene: .
j_gene: TRBJ2-7
CDR3nt: TGTGCCTGGAGTGTACTAGGTCCGGGCGTCTACTACGAGCAGTACTTC
CDR3aa: CAWSVLGPGVYYEQYF

v_gene: TRBV25-1
abundance: .
d_gene: .
j_gene: TRBJ2-5
CDR3nt: TGTGCCAGCAGTGAAATGCAGGGGGGCCTGGAGACCCAGTACTTC
CDR3aa: CASSEMQGGLETQYF

v_gene: TRBV24-1
abundance: few
d_gene: .
j_gene: TRBJ2-1
CDR3nt: TGTGCCACCAGTGATCGGCCACGGGGTGAGCAGTTCTTC
CDR3aa: CATSDRPRGEQFF

v_gene: TRBV6-5
abundance: .
d_gene: TRBD1
j_gene: TRBJ2-3
CDR3nt: TGTGCCAGCAGTTACTCGTCCGGGACAGGAAACACAGATACGCAGTATTTT
CDR3aa: CASSYSSGTGNTDTQYF

v_gene: TRBV20-1
abundance: .
d_gene: .
j_gene: TRBJ1-6
CDR3nt: TGCAGTGCCAGCGGCCCGGACGCAAATTCACCCCTCCACTTT
CDR3aa: CSASGPDANSPLHF

v_gene: TRBV4-2
abundance: few
d_gene: TRBD1
j_gene: TRBJ1-2
CDR3nt: TGTGCCAGCAGCCAAGCCCTTACAGGGGTAAATGAGGGCTACACCTTC
CDR3aa: CASSQALTGVNEGYTF

v_gene: TRBV24-1
abundance: .
d_gene: .
j_gene: TRBJ2-1
CDR3nt: TGTGCCACCAGTGATTCCAGGGGCCTGTACTACAATGAGCAGTTCTTC
CDR3aa: CATSDSRGLYYNEQFF

v_gene: TRBV10-3
abundance: few
d_gene: TRBD1
j_gene: TRBJ2-3
CDR3nt: TGTGCCATCAGTGAGGGGGGACAGCCTACGCAGTGGCAGTATTTT
CDR3aa: CAISEGGQPTQWQYF

v_gene: TRBV18
abundance: few
d_gene: .
j_gene: TRBJ1-4
CDR3nt: TGTGCCAGCTCACCACGGGCAGTTAATGAAAAACTGTTTTTT
CDR3aa: CASSPRAVNEKLFF

v_gene: TRBV14
abundance: .
d_gene: .
j_gene: TRBJ2-3
CDR3nt: TGTGCCAGCAGCCTGAACCTAGCAGATACGCAGTATTTT
CDR3aa: CASSLNLADTQYF

v_gene: TRBV9
abundance: few
d_gene: TRBD1
j_gene: TRBJ2-2
CDR3nt: TGTGCCAGCAGCGACAGACAGGGGACCGGGGAGCTGTTTTTT
CDR3aa: CASSDRQGTGELFF

v_gene: TRBV12-3/TRBV12-4
abundance: .
d_gene: TRBD1
j_gene: TRBJ2-3
CDR3nt: TGTGCCAGCAGTTCGAAAACAGGGGATGATACGCAGTATTTT
CDR3aa: CASSSKTGDDTQYF

v_gene: TRBV5-1
abundance: few
d_gene: .
j_gene: TRBJ1-4
CDR3nt: TGCGCCAGCAGCTTGGACCTCGGACTTCGTAACTTCAATGAAAAACTGTTTTTT
CDR3aa: CASSLDLGLRNFNEKLFF

v_gene: TRBV20-1
abundance: many
d_gene: .
j_gene: TRBJ2-1
CDR3nt: TGCAGTGCCTCGGTGGGGGCCTCCTACAATGAGCAGTTCTTC
CDR3aa: CSASVGASYNEQFF